This T cell receptor (beta chain) was profiled in a study of T cells in Graves' hyperthyroidism and ophthalmopathy. This CDR3 is 15 amino acids long. Germline loops: CDR1 SGHVS, CDR2 FQNEAQ. Losses at the gene ends were 6 bases for V and 0 bases for J; bases not matched to a gene: 6. Regions amplified from RNA transcripts were the TCR beta CDR3 regions. When the TCR CDR3 underwent first-round RT-PCR, the HTBI primer set was used. MiXCR, applied by TCRdb to the multiplex PCR reads, yields one record per CDR3 protein. The sample shows roughly 800,000 distinct CDR3 sequences, 38% of them seen only once. Recently diagnosed hyperthyroidism of less than 2 months' duration affected patients aged 18 to 65.

V is TRBV7-8 and J is TRBJ2-7, with 9 bases identical to TRBD2. The source material was blood. This TCR was recovered from a man between 18 and 29 years old with Graves' hyperthyroidism. CDR3 sequence reads: CASSYLSGSSYEQYF. CDR3 DNA: TGTGCCAGCAGTTACCTTAGCGGGAGCTCCTACGAGCAGTACTTC.